The next 22 T cell receptor beta chains were all read from a single sample in a study of cytomegalovirus exposure and HLA in healthy donors. The assay was immunoSEQ multiplex PCR, and TCRdb's table has in-frame clones only and misses some. Among approximately 210,000 clones, roughly 88% were seen once, and the ten largest hold roughly 1.5%. Sequenced material: PBMCs. Receptors were obtained from a woman in her late teens or twenties in good health and CMV-seronegative.

The CDR3 DNA reads TGTGCTAGTGGTTTGACTAGATACCGGAAGGACACTGAAGCTTTCTTT. This sequence encodes CASGLTRYRKDTEAFF. V usage is TRBV12-5 and J usage is TRBJ1-1; D gene unclear. The germline V gene has CDR1 LGHNT and CDR2 FRNRAP. The length of the CDR3 is 16 residues. V was pared by 2 bases and J by 3 bases, with 16 bases between.

V and J are TRBV9 and TRBJ2-3; 10 nucleotides match TRBD2. This CDR3 spans 18 amino acids. The V segment lost 0 bases and the J segment 4 bases; nucleotides outside the gene matches: 11. The germline CDR1 and CDR2 sequences are SGDLS and YYNGEE. DNA for the CDR3: TGTGCCAGCAGCGTAGTAGGTCGGAGCGGGAGGGACCCAGATACGCAGTATTTT. Amino acid sequence: CASSVVGRSGRDPDTQYF.

V usage is TRBV9 and J usage is TRBJ2-1, with 7 bases lining up with TRBD1. The CDR3 runs to 17 residues. CDR1 is SGDLS, CDR2 YYNGEE, per germline. The ends lost 7 bases at V and 2 bases at J; junction bases unmatched: 15. The CDR3 here is CASHDGAAQGPYNEQFF. CDR3 DNA: TGTGCCAGCCACGATGGGGCGGCACAGGGGCCCTACAATGAGCAGTTCTTC.

The CDR3 protein is CASSVRSNTEAFF. DNA for the CDR3: TGTGCCAGCAGTGTACGGTCGAACACTGAAGCTTTCTTT. The chain combines TRBV6-1 with TRBJ1-1; D remains ambiguous. Trimming pared 4 bases from V and 1 base from J, leaving 7 bases between. CDR1 is MNHNS and CDR2 is SASEGT in the germline V gene. This CDR3 region has 13 residues.

This clone has just a few counts. The chain employs TRBV6-5 and TRBJ2-1; 7 nucleotides line up with TRBD1. This CDR3 comprises 14 residues. Per the germline V gene, CDR1 is MNHEY and CDR2 is SVGAGI. The trim removed 6 bases at V and 5 bases at J, leaving 7 bases unmatched. The DNA for the CDR3 is TGTGCCAGCAGCTGGGACAGATTGAACAATGAGCAGTTCTTC. Translated: CASSWDRLNNEQFF.

This rearrangement joins TRBV7-2 to TRBJ2-3, with 8 bases identical to TRBD2. CDR3 length equals 14 residues. V gave up 6 bases and J gave up 7 bases; unmatched junction bases: 9. Germline assignment: CDR1 SGHTA and CDR2 FQGNSA. Here the CDR3 reads CASRPGGGGNTQYF. CDR3 DNA sequence: TGTGCCAGCAGACCCGGGGGGGGAGGAAATACGCAGTATTTT.

The CDR3 DNA is TGTGCCGGGAAACAGGGGATCGCCACTGAAGCTTTCTTT. It encodes CAGKQGIATEAFF. This chain uses TRBV28 with TRBJ1-1, with 7 positions matching TRBD1. The CDR3 totals 13 residues. The junction had 10 bases not matched to a gene; V was cut back by 11 bases and J by 4 bases. Germline-derived CDR1 and CDR2 are MDHEN and SYDVKM.

This clone was seen a handful of times. This chain uses TRBV30 with TRBJ2-2; a weak D match, TRBD1 (5 bases). Looked up from germline, CDR1 is GTSNPN and CDR2 is SVGIG (reference sequence). V lost 3 bases to trimming and J lost 6 bases, with 8 bases between them. This CDR3 is 12 amino acids long. The CDR3 loop is CAWSRRAGELFF. CDR3 bases: TGTGCCTGGAGCCGCAGGGCCGGGGAGCTGTTTTTT.

The V and J genes are TRBV5-4 and TRBJ1-2; D remains unclear. Trimming cost V 4 bases and J 5 bases, with 21 bases left between them. The CDR3 runs 16 residues. CDR1 is SGHNT, CDR2 YYREEE, per germline (reference sequence). The CDR3 loop is CASSLNGGGARYGYTF. The CDR3, as DNA: TGTGCCAGCAGCCTTAACGGTGGAGGCGCGCGGTATGGCTACACCTTC.

The V call is TRBV30, the J call TRBJ1-4, with TRBD1 as a possible D gene (5 bases). The CDR3 extends over 14 amino acids. Trimming removed 3 bases at V and 6 bases at J, with 14 bases between. The germline V gene has CDR1 GTSNPN and CDR2 SVGIG (reference sequence). CDR3 in DNA: TGTGCCTGGAGCGCAGGGTCGGGTGATGAAAAACTGTTTTTT. Translation: CAWSAGSGDEKLFF.

The chain joins TRBV5-6 to TRBJ1-2, with D hard to call. The germline V gene encodes CDR1 SGHDT and CDR2 YYEEEE. The CDR3 is 16 amino acids. V was clipped by 4 bases and J by 4 bases, with 20 bases between them. The CDR3 reads CASSPRWQSLSYGYTF. The DNA for the CDR3 is TGTGCCAGCAGCCCGCGGTGGCAGAGCCTAAGCTATGGCTACACCTTC.

The rearrangement joins TRBV28 to TRBJ1-5; TRBD1 aligns across 7 bases. CDR3 size: 14 residues. Germline CDR1 MDHEN, CDR2 SYDVKM. Germline trimming cut 7 bases from V and 3 bases from J; bases unmatched to any gene: 6. The chain's CDR3 is CASTRTGSNQPQHF. In nucleotides, the CDR3 is TGTGCCAGCACCCGGACAGGATCCAATCAGCCCCAGCATTTT.

The CDR3 nucleotides are TGTGCCAGCTCCGGGCAGGGGGCGACCACTGAAGCTTTCTTT. Translation gives CASSGQGATTEAFF. The V call is TRBV6-1, the J call TRBJ1-1; 8 nucleotides agree with TRBD1. The V and J ends lost 8 bases and 4 bases, in that order; junction bases with no gene match: 9. In germline, CDR1 is MNHNS, CDR2 SASEGT. The length of the CDR3 is 14 residues.

The gene calls are TRBV11-2 and TRBJ2-1; 7 nucleotides line up with TRBD1. Germline V gives CDR1 SGHAT, CDR2 FQNNGV. V dropped 0 bases and J dropped 5; count of bases not matched to a gene: 10. The CDR3 length is 17 residues. The CDR3 here is CASSLEARQGVNNEQFF. CDR3 nucleotide sequence: TGTGCCAGCAGCTTAGAGGCTAGACAGGGCGTGAACAATGAGCAGTTCTTC.

The chain combines TRBV25-1 with TRBJ2-7; D gene unclear. The germline CDR1 and CDR2 sequences are MGHDK and SYGVNS. Trimming removed 9 bases from V and 3 bases from J, with 12 bases in between. This CDR3 is 12 amino acids long. The CDR3 DNA reads as TGTGCCAGTGGTGCACTTTTCTACGAGCAGTACTTC. Protein product: CASGALFYEQYF.

V and J are TRBV18 and TRBJ2-2; D ambiguous. The V gene lost 2 bases and the J gene lost 0 bases, with 16 bases spanning the gap. The CDR3 has 18 amino acids. CDR1 is KGHSH and CDR2 is LQKENI in the germline V gene. CDR3 sequence reads: CASSPTPLTASNTGELFF. DNA for the CDR3: TGTGCCAGCTCACCAACCCCCCTTACAGCTTCGAACACCGGGGAGCTGTTTTTT.

This chain joins TRBV9 and TRBJ2-7; TRBD1 agrees at 7 bases. The CDR3 is 15 residues long. Germline V CDR1 and CDR2: SGDLS, YYNGEE. J gave up 2 bases and V 0 bases, and 5 bases lay outside the gene matches. CDR3 protein: CASSVGQGGTYEQYF. The DNA of the CDR3 is TGTGCCAGCAGCGTAGGACAGGGTGGTACCTACGAGCAGTACTTC.

The table lists this clone with a count of one. This sequence joins TRBV5-6 and TRBJ2-7; TRBD1 matches at 7 bases. Trimming at V came to 2 bases and at J to 7 bases, leaving 3 bases not matched to a gene. The CDR3 extends over 12 amino acids. Germline assignment: CDR1 SGHDT and CDR2 YYEEEE. The CDR3 reads CASSFGRGEQYF. The CDR3 DNA is TGTGCCAGCAGCTTTGGCAGGGGGGAGCAGTACTTC.

The chain is built from TRBV30 and TRBJ1-2; no clear D. Deletions cut 1 base from V and 8 bases from J, with 17 bases between. The CDR3 loop spans 14 amino acids. Looked up from germline, CDR1 is GTSNPN and CDR2 is SVGIG (reference sequence). The CDR3: CAWSGTSGPGGYTF. CDR3 nucleotides: TGTGCCTGGAGTGGGACTTCCGGGCCCGGAGGCTACACCTTC.

The chain employs TRBV30 and TRBJ2-5; possible D gene TRBD1, 6 bases. The CDR3 has 13 residues. Germline lookup yields CDR1 GTSNPN and CDR2 SVGIG (reference sequence). The V end lost 0 bases, the J end lost 2 bases, and 7 bases lay between the germline ends. The CDR3 DNA is TGTGCCTGGAGTGTAGGACAGCAAGAGACCCAGTACTTC. This translates into CAWSVGQQETQYF.

Points on this clone: The junction and the germline gene differ at one end; a read error may be behind it. The V call is TRBV15, the J call TRBJ2-2; D may match TRBD1 or TRBD2 (7 bases each). The germline V gene encodes CDR1 LNHNV and CDR2 YYDKDF (reference sequence). The CDR3 spans 13 residues. For the CDR3, the DNA is TGTGCCTCCAGACAGGGAGGGACCGGGGAGCTGTTTTTT. Protein product: CASRQGGTGELFF.

This clone has a handful of counts. The rearrangement uses TRBV5-5 and TRBJ1-1, with D possibly TRBD1 on 5 matching bases. Per the germline V gene, CDR1 is SGHKS and CDR2 is YYEKEE (reference sequence). The CDR3 has 15 residues. Trimming took 0 bases from V and 0 from J, leaving 9 bases between them. The CDR3 spells CASSLEGRVNTEAFF. In DNA, the CDR3 is TGTGCCAGCAGCTTGGAGGGCAGGGTGAACACTGAAGCTTTCTTT.